This TCR beta chain was retrieved from a study of patients and donors after allogeneic stem cell transplantation. TCRdb re-called the RT-PCR reads with MiXCR, one entry per CDR3 protein. Of about 960,000 distinct CDR3 sequences detected, about a sixth appear once; the ten largest clones hold around 6%. V shed 5 bases, J shed 7 bases, and the junction held 3 bases outside the gene matches. The CDR3 loop spans 14 amino acids. CDR1 MRHNA and CDR2 SNTAGT come from the germline V gene. This clonotype has a handful of counts. The sequenced material came from blood, either unsorted or a sorted T cell fraction (not recorded which). The receptor's source is a human donor who was either an allogeneic HSCT recipient or a stem cell or donor lymphocyte infusion donor (not recorded which). It is not recorded whose cells these are; they may come from a transplant donor. The chain combines TRBV6-4 with TRBJ2-1; TRBD2 agrees at 12 bases. The CDR3 is CASSILAGGNEQFF. Written as DNA, the CDR3 is TGTGCCAGCAGTATTCTAGCGGGGGGGAATGAGCAGTTCTTC.